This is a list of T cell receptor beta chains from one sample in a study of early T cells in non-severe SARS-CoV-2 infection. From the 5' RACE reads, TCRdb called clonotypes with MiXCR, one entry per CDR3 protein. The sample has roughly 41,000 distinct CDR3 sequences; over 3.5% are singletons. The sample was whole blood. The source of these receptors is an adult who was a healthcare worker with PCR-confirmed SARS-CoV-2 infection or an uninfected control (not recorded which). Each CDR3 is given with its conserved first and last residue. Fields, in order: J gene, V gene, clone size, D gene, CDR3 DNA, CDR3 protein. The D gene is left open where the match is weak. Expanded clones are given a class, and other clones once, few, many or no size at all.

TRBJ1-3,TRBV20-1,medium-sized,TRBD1,TGCAGTGCTCGTCCCCAGGGGGCGACTGGAAACACCATATATTTT,CSARPQGATGNTIYF
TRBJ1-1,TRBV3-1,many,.,TGTGCCAGCAGCCAAGATGATCGGACTGAAGCTTTCTTT,CASSQDDRTEAFF
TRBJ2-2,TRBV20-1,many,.,TGCAGTGCTGCGTATGGATCGACCGGGGAGCTGTTTTTT,CSAAYGSTGELFF
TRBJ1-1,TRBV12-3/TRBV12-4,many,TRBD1,TGTGCCAGCAGCTCATCTCCGGGACAGGGACCCACTGAAGCTTTCTTT,CASSSSPGQGPTEAFF
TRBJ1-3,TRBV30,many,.,TGTGCCTGGAGTGTTGTGGTGACAGTAAGAGAGTCTTCTCTGGAAACACGCGGAAACACCATATATTTT,CAWSVVVTVRESSLETRGNTIYF
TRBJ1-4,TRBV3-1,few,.,TGTGCCAGCAGCCAAGCGAGGGGGTATGATGAAAAACTGTTTTTT,CASSQARGYDEKLFF
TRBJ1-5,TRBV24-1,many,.,TGTGCCACCAGTGAGAGCAATCAGCCCCAGCATTTT,CATSESNQPQHF
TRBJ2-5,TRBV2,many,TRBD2,TGTGCCAGCAGGTTCAAGACTAGCGGGGCCCAAGAGACCCAGTACTTC,CASRFKTSGAQETQYF
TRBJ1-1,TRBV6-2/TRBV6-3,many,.,TGTGCCAGCAGCCAAATGGAGGACCGAGACACTGAAGCTTTCTTT,CASSQMEDRDTEAFF
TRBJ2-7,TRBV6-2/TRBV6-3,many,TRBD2,TGTGCCAGCAACGTCGGGGGGGCCGGTACCTACGAGCAGTACTTC,CASNVGGAGTYEQYF
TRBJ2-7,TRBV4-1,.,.,TGCGCCAGCAGCCAGGCCGACAGCTACGAGCAGTACTTC,CASSQADSYEQYF
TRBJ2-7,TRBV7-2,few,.,TGTGCCAGCAGCGATCCCGGACTCCTTAGCTCCTACGAGCAGTACTTC,CASSDPGLLSSYEQYF
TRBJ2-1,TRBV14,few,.,TGTGGGAACGGCGGAGCCTACAATGAGCAGTTCTTC,CGNGGAYNEQFF
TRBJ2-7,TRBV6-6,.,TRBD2,TGTGCCAGCAGTGGTCTTAAAGCGGGAGGGCATCCAAACGAGCAGTACTTC,CASSGLKAGGHPNEQYF
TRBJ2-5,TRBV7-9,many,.,TGTGCCAGCAGCTTAGGGGGGAACCAAGAGACCCAGTACTTC,CASSLGGNQETQYF
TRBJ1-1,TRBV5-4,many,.,TGTGCCAGCAGCCCATTTTCGAGAGAGAACACTGAAGCTTTCTTT,CASSPFSRENTEAFF
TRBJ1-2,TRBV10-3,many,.,TGTGCCATCAGTGAGGGAGTGAACTATGGCTACACCTTC,CAISEGVNYGYTF
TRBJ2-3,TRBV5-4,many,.,TGTGCCAGCAGCGCCCAGACTAGTAATACGCAGTATTTT,CASSAQTSNTQYF
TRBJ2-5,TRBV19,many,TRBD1,TGTGCCAGTAGTGCTTTGTCGACAGGGCCCGAGACCCAGTACTTC,CASSALSTGPETQYF
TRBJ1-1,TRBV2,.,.,TGTGCCAGCAGTGAGAGTTCGGGGGGCTCTGAAGCTTTCTTT,CASSESSGGSEAFF
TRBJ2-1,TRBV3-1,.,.,TGTGCCAGCAGCCCTCGCTCGTCGGGCCTCTCCTACAATGAGCAGTTCTTC,CASSPRSSGLSYNEQFF
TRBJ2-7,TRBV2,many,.,TGTGCCAGCAGTCGACGCCGGATAGACTACGAGCAGTACTTC,CASSRRRIDYEQYF
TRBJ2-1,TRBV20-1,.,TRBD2,TGCAGTGCTAGAGATTTCTCTCCCACTAGCGGATTTTTTAGCTCCTACAATGAGCAGTTCTTC,CSARDFSPTSGFFSSYNEQFF
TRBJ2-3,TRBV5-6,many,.,TGTGCCAGCAGCTTAGTGAATACGCAGTATTTT,CASSLVNTQYF
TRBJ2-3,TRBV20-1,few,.,TGCAGTGCTAGATATCCACTAGCAACAGATACGCAGTATTTT,CSARYPLATDTQYF
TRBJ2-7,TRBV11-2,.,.,TGTGCCAGCAGCTCCCGGACAGAATCCTACGAGCAGTACTTC,CASSSRTESYEQYF
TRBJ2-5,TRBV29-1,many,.,TGCAGCGTACTACAGGAGACCCAGTACTTC,CSVLQETQYF
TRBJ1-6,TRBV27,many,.,TGTGCCAGCAGTTCCCGGACTGTTCATTCACCCCTCCACTTT,CASSSRTVHSPLHF